Below, one T cell receptor beta chain is given with its context. This record belongs to a study of T-cell memory formation after mild COVID-19. Constant-segment-primed 5'RACE gave TCR alpha and TCR beta cDNA libraries with sample barcodes and UMIs. TCRdb reprocessed the 5' RACE reads via MiXCR and lists one record per CDR3 protein. The repertoire holds under 300,000 distinct CDR3 sequences, with over 15% as singletons. Per germline, CDR1 SGHRS and CDR2 YFSETQ. The CDR3 covers 15 residues. J lost 1 base, V lost 2 bases, and 3 bases had no gene match. The sample comprised PBMCs or a T cell subset sorted from them (not recorded which). The TCR sequence derives from a young man who had mild COVID-19 (a few samples of this study predate the infection). Cell type and time point are not known. This sequence joins TRBV5-1 and TRBJ1-1, with 9 bases fitting TRBD1. CDR3 nucleotides: TGCGCCAGCAGCTTAACAGGGGGCGAGAACACTGAAGCTTTCTTT. Protein sequence: CASSLTGGENTEAFF.